Below are 32 T cell receptor beta chains sequenced from a single sample in a study of radiotherapy plus CTLA-4 blockade in lung cancer. Profiling relied on immunoSEQ multiplex PCR, and the TCRdb table lists in-frame clones only, not all of them. This table has about 62,000 clones, around 77% appearing once. The source was peripheral blood, collected from a patient treated with radiotherapy plus ipilimumab. All receptors come from a human donor with non-small cell lung cancer who had a complete response to radiotherapy plus ipilimumab.

This clone has only one observation. The chain uses TRBV5-1 and TRBJ2-2, with D maybe TRBD1 (5 bases). CDR1 SGHRS and CDR2 YFSETQ come from the germline V gene. With 0 bases removed from V and 0 bases from J, the gap between germline ends came to 6 bases. CDR3 length: 15 amino acids. This CDR3 is CASSLGQPNTGELFF. Here the CDR3 DNA reads TGCGCCAGCAGCTTGGGACAGCCGAACACCGGGGAGCTGTTTTTT.

This clone was counted a single time. The genes are TRBV11-3 and TRBJ1-1; D uncertain. Trimming shortened V by 1 base and J by 7 bases, and 10 bases separated the two germline ends. Germline V gene lookup returns CDR1 SGHNT and CDR2 YENEEA. The length of the CDR3 is 13 residues. This chain's CDR3 is CASSLVSGGEAFF. DNA of the CDR3: TGTGCCAGCAGCTTAGTTTCCGGCGGTGAAGCTTTCTTT.

This chain joins TRBV4-1 and TRBJ2-1; D perhaps matches TRBD2 (6 bases). The V gene lost 1 base and the J gene lost 9 bases, with 13 bases spanning the gap. The CDR3 runs to 14 residues. Germline-derived CDR1 and CDR2 are MGHRA and YSYEKL. The CDR3 sequence: CASSQVGRRGEQFF. CDR3 nucleotides: TGCGCCAGCAGCCAAGTAGGGAGGCGGGGTGAGCAGTTCTTC.

This clone has a handful of counts. The chain links TRBV5-1 to TRBJ1-3; TRBD1 matches at 7 bases. J gave up 3 bases and V 4 bases, and 13 bases lay outside the gene matches. Germline CDR1 SGHRS, CDR2 YFSETQ. The CDR3 has 17 amino acids. The CDR3 sequence is CASSQILGGAIGNTIYF. For the CDR3, the DNA is TGCGCCAGCAGCCAAATACTAGGGGGCGCGATTGGAAACACCATATATTTT.

This chain joins TRBV28 and TRBJ2-7; no definite D call. The CDR3 extends over 12 amino acids. With 2 bases removed from V and 4 bases from J, the gap between germline ends came to 6 bases. Per germline, CDR1 MDHEN and CDR2 SYDVKM. The CDR3 DNA follows: TGTGCCAGCAGTTTACTTTTTTACGAGCAGTACTTC. Translated: CASSLLFYEQYF.

This clone came up a few times. V gene TRBV6-5 combines with J gene TRBJ2-7; the match to TRBD1 covers 9 bases. The CDR3 loop spans 13 amino acids. In germline, CDR1 is MNHEY, CDR2 SVGAGI. V trimming: 5 bases; J trimming: 4 bases; junction bases outside the gene matches: 3. The CDR3 DNA reads as TGTGCCAGCAGTGACAGGGGGGGGTACGAGCAGTACTTC. This sequence encodes CASSDRGGYEQYF.

The rearrangement links TRBV6-1 to TRBJ2-1, with 10 bases that match TRBD2. Germline trimming cut 3 bases from V and 3 bases from J; bases unmatched to any gene: 5. The CDR3 length is 16 residues. Per germline, CDR1 MNHNS and CDR2 SASEGT. Here the CDR3 DNA reads TGTGCCAGCAGTGATAGCGGGAGGCTACACTACAATGAGCAGTTCTTC. Protein sequence: CASSDSGRLHYNEQFF.

The sample holds a few counts of this clone. The V gene is TRBV28, the J gene TRBJ2-6, with TRBD1 identical over 9 bases. The CDR3 consists of 17 residues. CDR1 and CDR2 from the germline V gene are MDHEN and SYDVKM. V lost 7 bases, J lost 0 bases, and 7 bases stayed unmatched. Written as DNA, the CDR3 is TGTGCCAGCACTCGTCGACAGGGGGGCTCTGGGGCCAACGTCCTGACTTTC. Translation gives CASTRRQGGSGANVLTF.

The chain combines TRBV18 with TRBJ2-7; possibly TRBD2 for D (5 bases). This CDR3 comprises 15 residues. V was clipped by 6 bases and J by 4 bases, with 19 bases between them. Germline CDR1 reads KGHSH; CDR2 reads LQKENI. CDR3 DNA sequence: TGTGCCAGCTCCCCTCCGAGTGGGGAGAATTACGAGCAGTACTTC. Protein: CASSPPSGENYEQYF.

This clone was seen a few times. The chain combines TRBV18 with TRBJ1-3; D might be TRBD1 (6 bases). Per the germline V gene, CDR1 is KGHSH and CDR2 is LQKENI. Trimming removed 3 bases at V and 0 bases at J, with 9 bases between. The CDR3 totals 15 residues. As DNA, the CDR3 is TGTGCCAGCTCACCCCGGGACACCTCTGGAAACACCATATATTTT. It encodes CASSPRDTSGNTIYF. Filled out from reference TRBV18 and TRBJ1-3, the complete variable domain reads NAGVMQNPRHLVRRRGQEARLRCSPMKGHSHVYWYRQLPEEGLKFMVYLQKENIIDESGMPKERFSAEFPKEGPSILRIQQVVRGDSAAYFCASSPRDTSGNTIYFGEGSWLTVV.

About this clone: Other DNA sequences in this sample translate to the same CDR3. The chain has TRBV11-2 and TRBJ1-6; TRBD1 agrees at 8 bases. This CDR3 comprises 16 residues. J lost 8 bases, V lost 1 base, and 7 bases had no gene match. The germline CDR1 and CDR2 sequences are SGHAT and FQNNGV. In DNA form, the CDR3 reads TGTGCCAGCAGCTTAGCAGCAGGGGGCTTTTATTCACCCCTCCACTTT. Protein: CASSLAAGGFYSPLHF.

The J gene is TRBJ2-3, the V gene TRBV4-3; TRBD2 agrees at 9 bases. Germline V gene data show CDR1 as LGHNA and CDR2 as YSLEER. J lost 6 bases, V lost 1 base, and 8 bases had no gene match. This CDR3 region has 16 residues. In nucleotides, the CDR3 is TGCGCCAGCAGCCAAGGAGCGGGGGGCGTAATGGATACGCAGTATTTT. Its translation is CASSQGAGGVMDTQYF.

The rearrangement joins TRBV7-9 to TRBJ1-1; D remains unclear. Trimming removed 3 bases at V and 8 bases at J, with 19 bases between. Germline V CDR1 and CDR2: SEHNR, FQNEAQ (reference sequence). CDR3 size: 15 residues. The CDR3 protein is CASSFGDGPFREAFF. The CDR3 DNA reads as TGTGCCAGCAGCTTCGGGGATGGTCCCTTTAGGGAAGCTTTCTTT.

This clone was picked up a small number of times. The J gene is TRBJ2-6, the V gene TRBV5-1; D gene uncertain. V dropped 0 bases and J dropped 3 bases, with 10 bases sitting between them. CDR3 length: 16 residues. Per germline, CDR1 SGHRS and CDR2 YFSETQ. CDR3 loop: CASSLGARNGANVLTF. CDR3 in DNA: TGCGCCAGCAGCTTGGGGGCCCGGAATGGGGCCAACGTCCTGACTTTC.

This clone has just one count. The chain uses TRBV7-3 and TRBJ2-3; D not certain. Germline lookup yields CDR1 SGHTA and CDR2 FQGTGA. Trimming took 1 base from V and 1 from J, leaving 9 bases between them. The CDR3 is made up of 15 amino acids. CDR3 amino acids: CASSLMSAGTDTQYF. CDR3 sequence (DNA): TGTGCCAGCAGCTTAATGTCCGCGGGCACAGATACGCAGTATTTT.

The rearrangement uses TRBV5-4 and TRBJ2-1, with 8 nucleotides matching TRBD1. CDR3 length equals 15 residues. CDR1 is SGHNT and CDR2 is YYREEE in the germline V gene (reference sequence). V dropped 5 bases and J dropped 7; count of bases not matched to a gene: 11. CDR3 sequence reads: CASRLDRGGRNEQFF. The CDR3 nucleotides read TGTGCCAGCAGATTAGACAGGGGAGGTCGAAATGAGCAGTTCTTC.

The chain couples TRBV6-5 to TRBJ1-6, with 8 bases matching TRBD1. The CDR3 extends over 14 amino acids. Germline assignment: CDR1 MNHEY and CDR2 SVGAGI. V dropped 5 bases and J dropped 10; count of bases not matched to a gene: 7. The CDR3 protein is CASSTSGGLSPLHF. The DNA for the CDR3 is TGTGCCAGCAGTACGTCAGGGGGCCTCTCACCCCTCCACTTT.

The V and J genes are TRBV6-1 and TRBJ2-4; 9 nucleotides align to TRBD1. Germline CDR1 and CDR2: MNHNS and SASEGT. CDR3 length equals 15 residues. Trimming at V came to 7 bases and at J to 4 bases, leaving 8 bases not matched to a gene. The chain's CDR3 is CASNLEGTGKNIQYF. The CDR3 DNA reads as TGTGCCAGCAATTTAGAGGGGACAGGGAAAAACATTCAGTACTTC.

The chain is built from TRBV5-4 and TRBJ1-1, with D perhaps TRBD1 (6 bases). V lost 4 bases and J lost 5, with 18 bases in between. The germline V gene encodes CDR1 SGHNT and CDR2 YYREEE (reference sequence). The CDR3 has 15 residues. As DNA, the CDR3 is TGTGCCAGCAGCCTAAAATCAGGGGTTTGGACTGAAGCTTTCTTT. Amino acids: CASSLKSGVWTEAFF. The entire variable domain, with the rest obtained from reference TRBV5-4 and TRBJ1-1, is as follows: ETGVTQSPTHLIKTRGQQVTLRCSSQSGHNTVSWYQQALGQGPQFIFQYYREEENGRGNFPPRFSGLQFPNYSSELNVNALELDDSALYLCASSLKSGVWTEAFFGQGTRLTVV.

This clone is a singleton in its sample. The J gene is TRBJ2-2, the V gene TRBV9, with TRBD2 identical over 10 bases. CDR1 and CDR2 (germline): SGDLS, YYNGEE. The CDR3 length is 16 residues. The trim removed 3 bases at V and 5 bases at J, leaving 7 bases unmatched. The CDR3 bases are TGTGCCAGCAGCGCCTCGCCGGGACTAGCGACCGGGGAGCTGTTTTTT. It yields the protein CASSASPGLATGELFF.

In its sample, this clone was seen once. The rearrangement joins TRBV27 to TRBJ1-5; 9 nucleotides match TRBD1. V was clipped by 5 bases and J by 9 bases; unmatched bases: 11. Germline CDR1 is MNHEY and CDR2 is SMNVEV (reference sequence). CDR3 length: 15 amino acids. The CDR3 loop reads CASSPGTGRIMPQHF. In DNA, the CDR3 is TGTGCCAGCAGTCCCGGGACAGGGAGGATCATGCCCCAGCATTTT.

V usage is TRBV5-1 and J usage is TRBJ2-5; 8 bases match TRBD1. The length of the CDR3 is 15 residues. The germline V gene encodes CDR1 SGHRS and CDR2 YFSETQ. The V and J ends lost 4 bases and 1 base, in that order; junction bases with no gene match: 6. For the CDR3, the DNA is TGCGCCAGCAGCGGAGGACAGGGTACCCAAGAGACCCAGTACTTC. Protein sequence: CASSGGQGTQETQYF.

This chain uses TRBV27 with TRBJ2-5; 8 nucleotides match TRBD1. Germline CDR1 and CDR2: MNHEY and SMNVEV (reference sequence). The length of the CDR3 is 14 residues. V lost 1 base and J lost 2; bases outside the gene matches: 0. CDR3 sequence reads: CASSLYRGQETQYF. The DNA for the CDR3 is TGTGCCAGCAGTTTATACAGGGGGCAAGAGACCCAGTACTTC.

The chain employs TRBV10-1 and TRBJ2-2, with 9 nucleotides matching TRBD1. Trimming at V came to 4 bases and at J to 1 base, leaving 4 bases not matched to a gene. The CDR3 has 16 residues. Germline CDR1 is WNHNN and CDR2 is SYGVQD (reference sequence). The CDR3 region is CASSGKDRGNTGELFF. The CDR3 DNA is TGCGCCAGCAGTGGAAAGGACAGGGGGAACACCGGGGAGCTGTTTTTT.

The chain joins TRBV5-1 to TRBJ2-7; a weak D match, TRBD1 (5 bases). The V and J ends lost 2 bases and 0 bases respectively, with 12 bases between them. The CDR3 consists of 15 residues. Germline lookup yields CDR1 SGHRS and CDR2 YFSETQ. The CDR3 here is CASSFSRASSYEQYF. CDR3 bases: TGCGCCAGCAGCTTCTCCAGGGCTAGCTCCTACGAGCAGTACTTC.

V is TRBV20-1 and J is TRBJ2-5, with a tentative D call TRBD1 (5 bases). Trimming shortened V by 2 bases and J by 4 bases, and 5 bases separated the two germline ends. CDR3 length: 11 amino acids. Germline lookup yields CDR1 DFQATT and CDR2 SNEGSKA (reference sequence). The CDR3 bases are TGCAGTGCTAGAAGGGGAGAGACCCAGTACTTC. Translation: CSARRGETQYF.

This chain connects TRBV6-1 to TRBJ1-5, with TRBD1 matching over 7 bases. V shed 5 bases, J shed 6 bases, and the junction held 10 bases outside the gene matches. This CDR3 is 15 amino acids long. CDR1 and CDR2 (germline): MNHNS, SASEGT. This CDR3 is CASSPRGQAGQPQHF. CDR3 coding DNA: TGTGCCAGCAGTCCCCGCGGACAGGCGGGTCAGCCCCAGCATTTT.

V gene TRBV5-1 combines with J gene TRBJ2-7; the match to TRBD2 covers 15 bases. J lost 6 bases, V lost 4 bases, and 11 bases had no gene match. The CDR3 totals 17 residues. Germline values: CDR1 SGHRS, CDR2 YFSETQ. DNA for the CDR3: TGCGCCAGCAGCCAGAGAGGACTAGCGGGAGGGAATGGCGAGCAGTACTTC. It specifies CASSQRGLAGGNGEQYF.

V usage is TRBV4-2 and J usage is TRBJ2-2, with D hard to call. Germline V CDR1 and CDR2: LGHNA, YNFKEQ. Trimming shortened V by 5 bases and J by 1 base, and 8 bases separated the two germline ends. This CDR3 is built from 14 residues. The CDR3 nucleotides read TGTGCCAGCAGCAACCGCAGGAACACCGGGGAGCTGTTTTTT. Translated: CASSNRRNTGELFF.

The chain couples TRBV29-1 to TRBJ2-7, with 7 bases that match TRBD1. Germline V CDR1 and CDR2: SQVTM, ANQGSEA. V shed 6 bases, J shed 0 bases, and the junction held 8 bases outside the gene matches. This CDR3 spans 14 amino acids. The CDR3 sequence is CSVQGGQDSYEQYF. CDR3 nucleotides: TGCAGCGTCCAGGGTGGACAGGACTCCTACGAGCAGTACTTC.

The chain couples TRBV28 to TRBJ2-1, with TRBD2 identical over 8 bases. This CDR3 is 17 amino acids long. Trimming removed 5 bases from V and 2 bases from J; junction bases left unmatched: 11. Germline CDR1 MDHEN, CDR2 SYDVKM. CDR3 DNA: TGTGCCAGCAGTAACCCCTCCGGGGGGGCCGCCTACAATGAGCAGTTCTTC. This encodes CASSNPSGGAAYNEQFF.

The rearrangement uses TRBV6-5 and TRBJ1-3; D ambiguous. Germline CDR1 and CDR2: MNHEY and SVGAGI. The length of the CDR3 is 13 residues. V was trimmed by 4 bases and J by 1 base, leaving 5 bases between them. The CDR3, as DNA: TGTGCCAGCAGTTCGGTTTCTGGAAACACCATATATTTT. Its protein product is CASSSVSGNTIYF.